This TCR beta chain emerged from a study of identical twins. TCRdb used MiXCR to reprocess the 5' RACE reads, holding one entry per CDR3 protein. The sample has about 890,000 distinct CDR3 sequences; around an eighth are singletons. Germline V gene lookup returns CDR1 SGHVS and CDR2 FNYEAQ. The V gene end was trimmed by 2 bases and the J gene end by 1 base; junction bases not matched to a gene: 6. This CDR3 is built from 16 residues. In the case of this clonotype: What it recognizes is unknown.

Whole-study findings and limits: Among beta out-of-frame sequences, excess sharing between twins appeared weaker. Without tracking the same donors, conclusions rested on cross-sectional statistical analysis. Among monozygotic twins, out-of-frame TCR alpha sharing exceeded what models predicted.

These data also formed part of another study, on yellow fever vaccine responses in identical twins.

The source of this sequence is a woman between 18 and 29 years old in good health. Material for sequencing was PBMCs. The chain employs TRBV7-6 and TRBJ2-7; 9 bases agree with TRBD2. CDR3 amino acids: CASSLSLAGTSYEQYF. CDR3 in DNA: TGTGCCAGCAGCTTAAGTCTAGCGGGAACATCCTACGAGCAGTACTTC.